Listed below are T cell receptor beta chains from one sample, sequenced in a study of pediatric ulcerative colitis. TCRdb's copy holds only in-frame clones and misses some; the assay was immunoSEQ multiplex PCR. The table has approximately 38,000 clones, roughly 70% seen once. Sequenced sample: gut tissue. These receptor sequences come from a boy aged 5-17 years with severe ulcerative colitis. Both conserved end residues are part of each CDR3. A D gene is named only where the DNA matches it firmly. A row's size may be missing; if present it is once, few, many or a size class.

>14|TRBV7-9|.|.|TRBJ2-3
TGTGCCAGCGCGCGACAGGTCGGCACAGATACGCAGTATTTT
CASARQVGTDTQYF
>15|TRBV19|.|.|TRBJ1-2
TGTGCCAGTAGTATAACAGGACAGTTATACTATGGCTACACCTTC
CASSITGQLYYGYTF
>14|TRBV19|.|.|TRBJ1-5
TGTGCCAGTAGGGGGCTGGTGAGCAATCAGCCCCAGCATTTT
CASRGLVSNQPQHF
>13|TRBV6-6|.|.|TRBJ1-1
TGTGCCAGCAGGCAGTGGGGGAACACTGAAGCTTTCTTT
CASRQWGNTEAFF
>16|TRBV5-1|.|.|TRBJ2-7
TGCGCCTCCCAGCCAGGGAGGGGGACAATCTCCTACGAGCAGTACTTC
CASQPGRGTISYEQYF
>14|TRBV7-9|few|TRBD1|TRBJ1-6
TGTGCCAGCAGCCTAGGACAGGATAATTCACCCCTCCACTTT
CASSLGQDNSPLHF
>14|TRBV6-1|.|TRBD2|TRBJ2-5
TGTGCCAGCACCACCGGGGAGGGAATGGGGACCCAGTACTTC
CASTTGEGMGTQYF
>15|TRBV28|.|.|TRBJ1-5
TGTGCCAGCAGTTTGGAGGGGTACGGCAATCAGCCCCAGCATTTT
CASSLEGYGNQPQHF
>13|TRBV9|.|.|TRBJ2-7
TGTGCCAGCAGCGTAGAAGGGGTTCGCGAGCAGTACTTC
CASSVEGVREQYF
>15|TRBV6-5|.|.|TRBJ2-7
TGTGCCAGCAGTTACGCGTTGTCCGGTTACTACGAGCAGTACTTC
CASSYALSGYYEQYF
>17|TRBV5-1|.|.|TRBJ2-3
TGCGCCAGCAGCTTGGTTTTTGGTGGGGGGGCCGTCGATACGCAGTATTTT
CASSLVFGGGAVDTQYF
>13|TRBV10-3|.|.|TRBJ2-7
TGTGCCATCAGTGAATCCGGGGCCTACGAGCAGTACTTC
CAISESGAYEQYF
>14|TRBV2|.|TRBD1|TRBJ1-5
TGTGCCAGCAGTGACAGGGGGGGCAATCAGCCCCAGCATTTT
CASSDRGGNQPQHF
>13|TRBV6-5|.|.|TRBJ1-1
TGTGCCAGCAGCAAAAAGCGGAACACTGAAGCTTTCTTT
CASSKKRNTEAFF
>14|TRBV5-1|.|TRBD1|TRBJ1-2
TGCGCCAGCAGCTTGGTCGGACAGGGATATGGCTACACCTTC
CASSLVGQGYGYTF
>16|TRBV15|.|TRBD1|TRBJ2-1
TGTGCCACCAGCAGAGACGGGCAGGGGGCCGACAATGAGCAGTTCTTC
CATSRDGQGADNEQFF
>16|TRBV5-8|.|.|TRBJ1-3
TGTGCCAGCAGCTTGGCCGTTTTCACCGCCGGAGACACCATATATTTT
CASSLAVFTAGDTIYF
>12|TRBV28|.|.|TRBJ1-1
TGTGCCATCGGACACTCGAACACTGAAGCTTTCTTT
CAIGHSNTEAFF
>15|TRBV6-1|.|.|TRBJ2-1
TGTGCCAGCAGTGTTGAACTAGTGAGCTCCGAGTCACAGTTCTTC
CASSVELVSSESQFF
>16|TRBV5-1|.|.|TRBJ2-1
TGCGCCAGCAGCCAAGGGCCCAGGGGTTCCTACAATGAGCAGTTCTTC
CASSQGPRGSYNEQFF
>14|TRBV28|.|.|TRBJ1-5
TGTGCCAGCAGTCTGGGGCTGGGCAATCAGCCCCAGCATTTT
CASSLGLGNQPQHF
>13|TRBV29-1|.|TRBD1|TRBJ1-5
TGCAGCACCCTGACAGGGGACAATCAGCCCCAGCATTTT
CSTLTGDNQPQHF
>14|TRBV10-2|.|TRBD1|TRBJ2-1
TGCGCCAGCAGTGATGCCAGGGGGCTGGATGAGCAGTTCTTC
CASSDARGLDEQFF
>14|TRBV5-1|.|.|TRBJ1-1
TGCGCCAGCAGCTTGGCCAGGGATGTCACTGAAGCTTTCTTT
CASSLARDVTEAFF
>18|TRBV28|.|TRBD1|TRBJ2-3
TGTGCCAGTGATGACCGGGACAGGTACTCATTAGCACAGAATACGCAGTATTTT
CASDDRDRYSLAQNTQYF
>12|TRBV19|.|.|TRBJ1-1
TGTGCCACCAAGCAGGGCCTGACTGAAGCTTTCTTT
CATKQGLTEAFF
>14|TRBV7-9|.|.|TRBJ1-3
TGTGCCAGCAGCTTAATGGCAGGTGAAAACACCATATATTTT
CASSLMAGENTIYF
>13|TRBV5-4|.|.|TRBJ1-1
TGTGCCAGCAGCTTGGTGGGGGCGAAACAAGCTTTCTTT
CASSLVGAKQAFF
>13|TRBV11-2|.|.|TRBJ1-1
TGTGCCAGCAGCCTCCCCCGGGGCGGAGAAGCTTTCTTT
CASSLPRGGEAFF
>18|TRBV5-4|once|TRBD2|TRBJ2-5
TGTGCCAGCAGCTTGGTGCTTCCCAGCGGGGGGCTTCCAGAGACCCAGTACTTC
CASSLVLPSGGLPETQYF
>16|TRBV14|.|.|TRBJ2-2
TGTGCCAGCAGCCGGGGGGCCCTCGCAAACACCGGGGAGCTGTTTTTT
CASSRGALANTGELFF
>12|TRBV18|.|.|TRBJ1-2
TGTGCCAGCTCACCGGGAGGCTATGGCTACACCTTC
CASSPGGYGYTF
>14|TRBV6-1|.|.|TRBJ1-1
TGTGCCAGCAGTCGAGCAGACATGAACACTGAAGCTTTCTTT
CASSRADMNTEAFF
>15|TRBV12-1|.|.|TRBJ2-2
TGTGCCAGCAGCCCCCCGATGGGGAACACCGGGGAGCTGTTTTTT
CASSPPMGNTGELFF
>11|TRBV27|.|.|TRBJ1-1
TGTGCCAGCAGTGATAACACTGAAGCTTTCTTT
CASSDNTEAFF
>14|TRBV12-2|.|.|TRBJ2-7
TGTGCAAGTCGCTTAGGAAGGAGCTCCTACGAGCAGTACTTC
CASRLGRSSYEQYF